The 29 T cell receptor beta chains given below trace back to one sample, sequenced in a study of tumor and adjacent non-tumor tissue in lung cancer. RNA was extracted from bulk tissue without any cell sorting. More than 3 cm separated this lung sample from the edge of the tumor. A modified ARM-PCR protocol with three rounds of nested PCR amplified TCRbeta. MiXCR, applied by TCRdb to the multiplex PCR reads, yields one record per CDR3 protein. In the table there are around 80,000 distinct CDR3 sequences, about four fifths of which are singletons. The sample was distant non-tumor lung tissue. The source is a man in his sixties with non-small cell lung cancer.

Notes on this clonotype: One junction end disagrees with the germline gene, perhaps due to a read error. The chain recombines TRBV11-2 with TRBJ1-6; D is undetermined. Germline lookup yields CDR1 SGHAT and CDR2 FQNNGV. This CDR3 spans 15 amino acids. Here the CDR3 DNA reads TGTGCGAGCAGCTTAGGAGGGTACAATAATTCACCCCCCCACTTT. Encoded protein: CASSLGGYNNSPPHF.

Of note for this clonotype: A junction boundary mismatches the germline segment, possibly from a read error. The chain uses TRBV11-2 and TRBJ2-1; 12 nucleotides agree with TRBD2. The CDR3 sequence is 15 residues long. Germline V gene lookup returns CDR1 SGHAT and CDR2 FQNNGV. CDR3 in amino acids: CASSSEASGRAEHFF. CDR3 bases: TGTGCCAGCAGCTCAGAAGCTAGCGGGAGGGCTGAGCATTTCTTC.

The sample holds many counts of this clonotype. The chain joins TRBV20-1 to TRBJ2-4; 7 bases line up with TRBD1. CDR3 length: 15 residues. CDR1 and CDR2 from the germline V gene are DFQATT and SNEGSKA (reference sequence). V trimming: 5 bases; J trimming: 1 base; junction bases outside the gene matches: 8. For the CDR3, the DNA is TGCAGTGCTCCTGACAGGGCGTTTGCCAAAAACATTCAGTACTTC. It translates to CSAPDRAFAKNIQYF.

This clonotype has only one observation. The junction departs from the called germline gene at one end, perhaps through a read error. The genes are TRBV11-2 and TRBJ2-6; either TRBD1 or TRBD2 may supply D (5 bases each). Germline CDR1 SGHAT, CDR2 FQNNGV. The CDR3 consists of 14 residues. The CDR3 region is CAGSPFSGANVLSF. For the CDR3, the DNA is TGTGCCGGGAGTCCTTTCTCTGGGGCCAACGTCCTGTCTTTC.

Concerning this clonotype: The junction departs from the called germline gene at one end, perhaps through a read error. This rearrangement joins TRBV5-6 to TRBJ2-6, with a possible D match to TRBD1 (5 bases). The CDR3 consists of 15 residues. CDR1 is SGHDT, CDR2 YYEEEE, per germline. In DNA form, the CDR3 reads TGTGCCAGCAGTGTTCAGGGCTCTGGGACCAACGTCCTGACTTTC. This gives the protein CASSVQGSGTNVLTF.

On this clonotype itself: One end of the junction is discordant with germline, which a read error may explain. The chain couples TRBV4-2 to TRBJ1-2; possible D gene TRBD1, 6 bases. CDR3 length: 16 residues. CDR1 is LGHNA and CDR2 is YNFKEQ in the germline V gene. The CDR3 loop is CTSSQNTGRGDYGYTF. The CDR3 region has the DNA TGTACCAGCAGCCAAAACACAGGGCGGGGGGACTATGGATACACCTTC.

A word on this clonotype: One base away lies a much larger clone, so this may be a sequencing read error. The gene calls are TRBV5-6 and TRBJ2-7; 10 bases fit TRBD2. This CDR3 spans 16 amino acids. Germline trimming cut 6 bases from V and 3 bases from J; bases unmatched to any gene: 12. Germline-derived CDR1 and CDR2 are SGHDT and YYEEEE. In DNA form, the CDR3 reads TGTGCCAGCAAGCGCCCAGCGGGAGGGAGGATCTACGAGCAGTACTTC. The encoded protein is CASKRPAGGRIYEQYF. Full variable domain (missing parts from reference TRBV5-6 and TRBJ2-7): DAGVTQSPTHLIKTRGQQVTLRCSPKSGHDTVSWYQQALGQGPQFIFQYYEEEERQRGNFPDRFSGHQFPNYSSELNVNALLLGDSALYLCASKRPAGGRIYEQYFGPGTRLTVT.

Concerning this clonotype itself: Compared with germline, one end of the junction differs, possibly owing to a read error. The V and J genes are TRBV20-1 and TRBJ2-3; D gene ambiguous. CDR1 is DFQATT, CDR2 SNEGSKA, per germline (reference sequence). The CDR3 loop spans 13 amino acids. DNA of the CDR3: TGCAGTGCTTCGGTGGCAAACACATATACGCAGTATTTT. This sequence encodes CSASVANTYTQYF.

As regards this clonotype: The junction departs from germline at one end; a sequencing error may be responsible. As DNA, the CDR3 is TGCGCCAGCAGCCAAGTCCGTGGATCCATAGTAGGGGCCAACGTCCCGACTTTC. Protein: CASSQVRGSIVGANVPTF. V and J are TRBV4-1 and TRBJ2-6; perhaps TRBD1 as D (5 bases). The CDR3 runs 18 residues. Germline-derived CDR1 and CDR2 are MGHRA and YSYEKL.

The V call is TRBV20-1, the J call TRBJ2-7; D could derive from TRBD1 or TRBD2 (5 bases each). The V gene's germline CDR1 is DFQATT and CDR2 SNEGSKA (reference sequence). The CDR3 has 13 residues. Trimming cost V 2 bases and J 2 bases, with 10 bases left between them. CDR3 bases: TGCAGTGCTAGATATGAGGGACCCTACGAGCAGTACTTC. This gives the protein CSARYEGPYEQYF.

For this clonotype: At one end, the junction sequence differs from germline, possibly due to a read error. The chain combines TRBV11-2 with TRBJ2-6; the match to TRBD1 covers 7 bases. CDR3 size: 19 residues. Germline-derived CDR1 and CDR2 are SGHAT and FQNNGV. The CDR3 loop reads CVSSLVPKDRPSRVNVLTF. The CDR3 bases are TGTGTCAGCAGCTTAGTTCCAAAGGACAGGCCCTCTAGGGTCAACGTCCTGACTTTC.

As regards this clonotype: At one of its ends the junction is not consistent with the germline gene, which may arise from a read error. The V call is TRBV6-5, the J call TRBJ1-5, with 8 bases lining up with TRBD1. There are 15 residues in the CDR3. CDR1 MNHEY and CDR2 SVGAGI come from the germline V gene. The CDR3 DNA is TGTGCCAGCAGTTACAGCGGACAGGGTAGTCAACCCCAGCTTTTT. This encodes CASSYSGQGSQPQLF.

As concerns this clonotype: One end of the junction varies from germline; a read error may be responsible. This chain links TRBV5-8 with TRBJ2-1, with 8 bases matching TRBD2. Germline CDR1 SGHTS, CDR2 YDEGEE. The CDR3 has 15 residues. CDR3 in DNA: TGTACCAGCAGTCCGACTAGCGTGGCCTACAATGAGCAGTTCTTC. Amino acid sequence: CTSSPTSVAYNEQFF.

On this clonotype: Mismatch with germline at one junction end may stem from a read error. The V call is TRBV11-2, the J call TRBJ2-2; possible D gene TRBD2, 5 bases. The CDR3 is 16 residues long. Germline V gene sequence: CDR1 SGHAT, CDR2 FQNNGV. DNA of the CDR3: TGTGCCGGCAGCTTAGAACCCCCCACTAGTTCCGGGGATCTGTTTTTT. It encodes CAGSLEPPTSSGDLFF.

The V gene is TRBV28, the J gene TRBJ1-1; no definite D call. The CDR3 totals 15 residues. Looked up from germline, CDR1 is MDHEN and CDR2 is SYDVKM. The V and J ends lost 3 bases and 3 bases respectively, with 14 bases between them. This CDR3 reads CASSFSVNRDTEAFF. CDR3 sequence (DNA): TGTGCCAGCAGTTTTTCCGTTAATAGGGACACTGAAGCTTTCTTT.

This clonotype was found a few times. A read error may be the cause here, since a much bigger clone is one base away. The chain combines TRBV4-2 with TRBJ2-7; the D gene is possibly TRBD2 (5 bases). Germline CDR1 reads LGHNA; CDR2 reads YNFKEQ. The CDR3 consists of 17 residues. Between the trimmed V and J ends, which lost 0 bases and 7 bases, there was a span of 22 bases. The CDR3 region is CASSQDIVGAALFEQYF. DNA for the CDR3: TGTGCCAGCAGCCAAGATATAGTGGGAGCGGCGTTGTTTGAGCAGTACTTC.

A note on this clonotype: In this CDR3 the conserved last residue, phenylalanine or tryptophan, is missing, so a read error is likely. V and J are TRBV6-1 and TRBJ1-4; D unresolved. From germline, CDR1 is MNHNS and CDR2 SASEGT. The CDR3 has 15 amino acids. CDR3 nucleotides: TGTACCAGCAGTGAAGCGCCCGGTACTAATGAAAAACTGTTTTTG. It translates to CTSSEAPGTNEKLFL.

For this clonotype: One base away lies a much larger clone, so this may be a sequencing read error. The chain combines TRBV7-9 with TRBJ1-2, with D maybe TRBD1 (5 bases). The CDR3 covers 13 residues. Germline CDR1 reads SEHNR; CDR2 reads FQNEAQ (reference sequence). This CDR3 is CACSLAGNYGYTF. The CDR3 DNA sequence: TGTGCCTGCAGCTTAGCAGGGAACTATGGCTACACCTTC. Drawing the rest from reference TRBV7-9 and TRBJ1-2, the complete variable domain is DTGVSQNPRHKITKRGQNVTFRCDPISEHNRLYWYRQTLGQGPEFLTYFQNEAQLEKSRLLSDRFSAERPKGSFSTLEIQRTEQGDSAMYLCACSLAGNYGYTFGSGTRLTVV.

Points on this clonotype: The junction departs from germline at one end; a sequencing error may be responsible. The J gene is TRBJ1-1, the V gene TRBV11-1; no reliable D call. Germline CDR1 reads SGHAT; CDR2 reads FQDESV (reference sequence). The CDR3 consists of 14 residues. CDR3 nucleotides: TGTGCCAGCAGCTTTCTTGCGGGCAACACTGCAGCTTTCTTT. This encodes CASSFLAGNTAAFF.

The chain has TRBV12-3 or TRBV12-4 and TRBJ1-2; the D is unclear. The CDR3 covers 15 residues. Between the trimmed V and J ends, which lost 8 bases and 0 bases, there was a span of 16 bases. The CDR3 region has the DNA TGTGCCAGCCTACCCCACGGGATTTCTAACTATGGCTACACCTTC. Its translation is CASLPHGISNYGYTF.

This chain uses TRBV10-3 with TRBJ1-1; 9 bases are a match to TRBD1. Germline assignment: CDR1 ENHRY and CDR2 SYGVKD. The CDR3 spans 13 residues. V was clipped by 5 bases and J by 4 bases; unmatched bases: 2. The CDR3, as DNA: TGTGCCATCAGTACAGGGGGCTTCACTGAAGCTTTCTTT. Residues: CAISTGGFTEAFF.

About this clonotype itself: Relative to the germline gene, one junction end is altered; a read error may explain this. This chain links TRBV4-2 with TRBJ1-5, with D hard to call. The CDR3 spans 18 residues. The germline V gene encodes CDR1 LGHNA and CDR2 YNFKEQ. The CDR3 coding sequence is TGTGCTAGCAGCCAAGATGTGGGAGGTGGGAGTGGGGATCAGCCCCAGCATTTT. It translates to CASSQDVGGGSGDQPQHF.

To note about this clonotype: Sequence at one end of the junction differs from germline and may be a read error. The chain joins TRBV4-2 to TRBJ2-7; D gene ambiguous. CDR1 is LGHNA, CDR2 YNFKEQ, per germline. The CDR3 has 14 amino acids. In DNA form, the CDR3 reads TGTGTCAGCAGTCAAGACCCCTCACGTGACGAGCAGTACTTC. Translation gives CVSSQDPSRDEQYF.

As regards this clonotype: The conserved closing phenylalanine or tryptophan is absent in this CDR3, likely reflecting a read error. This chain links TRBV7-9 with TRBJ2-5; D is possibly TRBD1 or TRBD2 (6 bases each). The J call may be incorrect, as the DNA end agrees better with TRBJ2-1. The germline CDR1 and CDR2 sequences are SEHNR and FQNEAQ (reference sequence). The CDR3 spans 14 residues. The CDR3 nucleotides read TGTGCCAGCAGCTTAGCAAGGGGGGAAGAGACCCAGTTCTTA. This translates into CASSLARGEETQFL.

In the case of this clonotype: This may stem from a read error, because a much larger clone lies one nucleotide away. V gene TRBV6-2 or TRBV6-3 combines with J gene TRBJ1-1, with a tentative D call TRBD1 (6 bases). The CDR3 is made up of 14 amino acids. Germline V gene lookup returns CDR1 MNHEY and CDR2 SVGEGT. Here the CDR3 DNA reads TGTGCCAGCAGTTACTACGGGGGGGGCACTGAAACTTTCTTT. The encoded protein is CASSYYGGGTETFF.

Regarding this clonotype: A read error may be the cause here, since a much bigger clone is one base away. This chain uses TRBV4-1 with TRBJ2-7, with TRBD1 as a possible D gene (5 bases). The CDR3 runs to 17 residues. Germline V gene lookup returns CDR1 MGHRA and CDR2 YSYEKL. The V gene lost 1 base and the J gene lost 2 bases, with 18 bases spanning the gap. DNA of the CDR3: TGCGCCAGCAGCCAAGGGGGCGGCCCGGGCCAAACCTACGAGCAGTACTTC. Residues: CASSQGGGPGQTYEQYF.

Remarks on this clonotype: At one end the junction does not follow the germline gene, possibly because of a read error. The chain links TRBV4-1 to TRBJ2-7; TRBD1 matches at 7 bases. This CDR3 is built from 12 residues. Germline CDR1 and CDR2: MGHRA and YSYEKL. CDR3 bases: TGCGGCAGCCAAGACAGGGACTACGAGCAGTACTTC. Protein: CGSQDRDYEQYF.

With regard to this clonotype: The junction and the germline gene differ at one end; a read error may be behind it. The gene calls are TRBV11-1 and TRBJ2-1, with D possibly being TRBD2 (6 bases). The V gene's germline CDR1 is SGHAT and CDR2 FQDESV (reference sequence). The length of the CDR3 is 14 residues. CDR3 protein: CPRSVYGAGGEQCF. The CDR3 nucleotides read TGTCCCAGGAGCGTTTACGGGGCCGGGGGTGAGCAGTGCTTC.

Remarks on this clonotype: Mismatch with germline at one junction end may stem from a read error. V usage is TRBV11-2 and J usage is TRBJ1-1; 8 nucleotides align to TRBD1. The length of the CDR3 is 16 residues. Germline CDR1 SGHAT, CDR2 FQNNGV. CDR3 nucleotides: TGTCCCAGCAGACCCTCCAGGGGGCCATTGAGGGGTGAAGCTTTCTTT. As protein: CPSRPSRGPLRGEAFF.